This T cell receptor beta chain derives from a study of human versus mouse CDR3 diversity and MHC coevolution. Looking at the study overall: Reportedly, immunoSEQ detects one in 200,000 T cells with minimized PCR bias. Study-level points and caveats: Compared with mice, human CDR3s carried more deletions and insertions on average. Humans had the largest estimated TCR beta repertoire, around 1.6 million clonotypes.

On this clone itself: Its antigen is not known.

The protocol was immunoSEQ multiplex PCR, while the TCRdb copy is restricted to in-frame clones and leaves out a portion. The data contain 60,000 or so clones, around 94% of them seen just once; the ten biggest clones take up 18%. V lost 6 bases and J lost 4; bases outside the gene matches: 12. The germline gives CDR1 MRHNA, CDR2 SNTAGT. The CDR3 loop spans 15 amino acids. This rearrangement joins TRBV6-4 to TRBJ2-7; 7 nucleotides align to TRBD2. This clonotype was obtained from a person in their sixties in good health. The material sequenced was naive CD4+ T cells from blood. As to subset: CD45RO-negative CD62L-positive naive CD4 T cells. CDR3 in DNA: TGTGCCAGCAGCCCGGAGGCGGGAGCTAGGTACGAGCAGTACTTC. Its translation: CASSPEAGARYEQYF.